This record looks at one TCR beta chain sequence and its context. Its antigen remains unknown. The source of the sample is a study of T cell responses to AZD1222 COVID-19 vaccine. TCRdb's table, derived via immunoSEQ multiplex PCR, lists solely in-frame clones and lacks some. The sample shows tens of thousands of clones, 92% of them seen only once. Germline V gene sequence: CDR1 SQVTM, CDR2 ANQGSEA. The CDR3 extends over 13 amino acids. V lost 6 bases, J lost 4 bases, and 13 bases lay in between. Study results and caveats: The study sampled repertoires only after the peak T cell response. Receipt of two AZD1222 doses was followed by a rise in Spike-specific TCR breadth and depth.

V is TRBV29-1 and J is TRBJ2-1, with D perhaps matching TRBD2 (6 bases). The source is an adult who received the AZD1222 COVID-19 vaccine. Sequences were derived from peripheral blood, sampled 28 days after the second AZD1222 dose. CDR3 sequence (DNA): TGCAGCGTGAAGAACGGGACTTACAATGAGCAGTTCTTC. Protein product: CSVKNGTYNEQFF.